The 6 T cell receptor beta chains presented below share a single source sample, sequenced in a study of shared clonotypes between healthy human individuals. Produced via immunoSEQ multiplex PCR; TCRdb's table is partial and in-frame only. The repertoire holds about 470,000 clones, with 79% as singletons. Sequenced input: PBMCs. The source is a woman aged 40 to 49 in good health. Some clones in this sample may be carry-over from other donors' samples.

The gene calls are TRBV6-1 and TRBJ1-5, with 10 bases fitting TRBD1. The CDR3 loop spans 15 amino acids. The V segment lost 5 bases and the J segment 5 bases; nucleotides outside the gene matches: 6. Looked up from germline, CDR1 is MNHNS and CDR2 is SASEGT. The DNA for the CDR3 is TGTGCCAGCAGTCTAGAGACAGGGGGCGATCAGCCCCAGCATTTT. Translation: CASSLETGGDQPQHF.

The CDR3 loop reads CASSYLGVNYGYTF. In nucleotides, the CDR3 is TGTGCCAGCAGCTACCTGGGGGTTAACTATGGCTACACCTTC. The chain carries TRBV6-5 and TRBJ1-2; a weak D match, TRBD1 (5 bases). The ends were cut back, 6 bases at V and 1 base at J, with 12 bases in the middle. The CDR3 length is 14 residues. Looked up from germline, CDR1 is MNHEY and CDR2 is SVGAGI.

Here the CDR3 DNA reads TGTGCCAGCAGCCTAGGGGGGCCTGGGGCCAACGTCCTGACTTTC. Its protein product is CASSLGGPGANVLTF. The chain links TRBV7-8 to TRBJ2-6; D possibly matches TRBD1 or TRBD2 (6 bases each). With 5 bases removed from V and 2 bases from J, the gap between germline ends came to 10 bases. Germline CDR1 SGHVS, CDR2 FQNEAQ. The CDR3 sequence is 15 residues long.

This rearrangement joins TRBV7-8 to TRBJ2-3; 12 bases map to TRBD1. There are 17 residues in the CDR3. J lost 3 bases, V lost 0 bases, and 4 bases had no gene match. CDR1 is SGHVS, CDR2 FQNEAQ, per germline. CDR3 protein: CASSLAGTGGGTDTQYF. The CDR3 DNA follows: TGTGCCAGCAGCTTAGCGGGGACAGGGGGCGGAACAGATACGCAGTATTTT.

The CDR3 region has the DNA TGCAGCGCCCTGAGGGGAAGGACAGGGGGGACCGGGGAGCTGTTTTTT. It specifies CSALRGRTGGTGELFF. The V and J genes are TRBV29-1 and TRBJ2-2; TRBD1 matches at 10 bases. V gave up 7 bases and J gave up 5 bases; unmatched junction bases: 13. This CDR3 is 16 amino acids long. Germline assignment: CDR1 SQVTM and CDR2 ANQGSEA.

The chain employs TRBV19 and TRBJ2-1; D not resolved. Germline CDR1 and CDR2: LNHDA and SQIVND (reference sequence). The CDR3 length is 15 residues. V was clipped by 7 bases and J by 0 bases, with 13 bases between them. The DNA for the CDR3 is TGTGCCAGTATAAGGCCTCCTAGCTCCTACAATGAGCAGTTCTTC. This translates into CASIRPPSSYNEQFF.